The rows below give T cell receptor beta chains drawn from one sample of a study of CD8 T cells in Susac syndrome. TCRdb used MiXCR to reprocess the immunoSEQ multiplex PCR reads, holding one entry per CDR3 protein. This table has roughly 400,000 distinct CDR3 sequences, 75% to 90% appearing once. Source material: CD8+ T cells from PBMCs. All receptors come from a human donor with multiple sclerosis. CDR3s include the opening cysteine and the closing phenylalanine or tryptophan. A D gene is named only where the DNA matches it firmly. Rows give clone size only sometimes, using once, few, many, or a class for an expanded clone.

TRBJ1-5,NA,TRBV28,TRBD1,TGTGCCAGCAGTTCCTCTGAGACAGGGGTTAATCAGCCCCAGCATTTT,CASSSSETGVNQPQHF
TRBJ2-3,NA,TRBV27,NA,TGTGCCAGCAGTTTAGTGGGGGGCGACACAGATACGCAGTATTTT,CASSLVGGDTDTQYF
TRBJ2-5,NA,TRBV12-3/TRBV12-4,TRBD2,TGTGCCAGCAGTTTAGCTCTAGCGGGATACCAAGAGACCCAGTACTTC,CASSLALAGYQETQYF
TRBJ1-1,NA,TRBV6-5,NA,TGTGCCAGCAGACCTGTGCTAGGGGACACTGAAGCTTTCTTT,CASRPVLGDTEAFF
TRBJ2-7,NA,TRBV6-1,TRBD2,TGTGCCAGCAGCAAGGGACTAGCGGATAGCTCCTACGAGCAGTACTTC,CASSKGLADSSYEQYF
TRBJ2-7,once,TRBV7-8,TRBD2,TGTGCCAGCAGCTTAGAGAAGACTAGCGGGGGGCCGTACGAGCAGTACTTC,CASSLEKTSGGPYEQYF
TRBJ2-1,NA,TRBV19,NA,TGTGCCAGTAGTATAGATCTAGGCAATGAGCAGTTCTTC,CASSIDLGNEQFF
TRBJ2-1,once,TRBV5-4,TRBD2,TGTGCCAGCAGCCTGGAACTAGCGGCATCTTACAATGAGCAGTTCTTC,CASSLELAASYNEQFF
TRBJ1-4,NA,TRBV7-2,NA,TGTGCCAGCAGCCTGTGGCGTGGGAAAAAACTGTTTTTT,CASSLWRGKKLFF
TRBJ2-2,NA,TRBV27,NA,TGTGCCAGCGGTAACACCGGGGAGCTGTTTTTT,CASGNTGELFF
TRBJ2-1,NA,TRBV7-8,NA,TGTGCCAGCAGGTTACTAGTTAATGAGCAGTTCTTC,CASRLLVNEQFF
TRBJ1-1,once,TRBV4-1,NA,TGCGCCAGCAGCCAAGATGGGCAGGGGAACACTGAAGCTTTCTTT,CASSQDGQGNTEAFF
TRBJ2-2,NA,TRBV30,NA,TGTGCCTGGGATGGATGGAAAGGGGACACCGGGGAGCTGTTTTTT,CAWDGWKGDTGELFF
TRBJ1-2,NA,TRBV29-1,NA,TGCAGCGTTGATTCCCGGGCCACTAACTATGGCTACACCTTC,CSVDSRATNYGYTF
TRBJ1-4,NA,TRBV19,NA,TGTGCCAGTAGTGACGGGACGGGGCGAACGGAACTGTTTTTT,CASSDGTGRTELFF